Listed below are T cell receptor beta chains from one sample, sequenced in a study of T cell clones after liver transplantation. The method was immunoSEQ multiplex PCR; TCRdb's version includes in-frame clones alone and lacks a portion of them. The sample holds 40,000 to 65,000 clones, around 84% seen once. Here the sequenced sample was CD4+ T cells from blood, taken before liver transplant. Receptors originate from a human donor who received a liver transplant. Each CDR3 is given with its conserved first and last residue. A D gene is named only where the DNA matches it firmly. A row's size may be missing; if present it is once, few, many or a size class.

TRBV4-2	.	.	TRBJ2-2	CASSQASGVTGELFF	TGTGCCAGCAGCCAAGCATCGGGAGTCACCGGGGAGCTGTTTTTT
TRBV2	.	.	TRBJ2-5	CASSGDAGKATQYF	TGTGCCAGCAGTGGGGACGCCGGCAAGGCGACCCAGTACTTC
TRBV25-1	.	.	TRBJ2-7	CASSVSGFEQYF	TGTGCCAGCAGTGTTTCAGGGTTCGAGCAGTACTTC
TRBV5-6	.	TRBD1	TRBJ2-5	CASSVPGQGSETQYF	TGTGCCAGCAGCGTTCCGGGACAGGGTTCTGAGACCCAGTACTTC
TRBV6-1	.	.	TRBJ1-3	CASSESGLANGNTIYF	TGTGCCAGCAGTGAAAGTGGTCTGGCAAATGGAAACACCATATATTTT
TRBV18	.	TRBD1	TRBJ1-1	CASSSSGQGTNTEAFF	TGTGCCAGCTCATCCTCCGGACAGGGGACGAACACTGAAGCTTTCTTT
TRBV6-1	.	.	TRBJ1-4	CASRSLGSNEKLFF	TGTGCCAGCAGATCTCTAGGCAGCAATGAAAAACTGTTTTTT
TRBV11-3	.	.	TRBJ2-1	CASSPRDKANNEQFF	TGTGCCAGCAGCCCAAGGGACAAAGCAAACAATGAGCAGTTCTTC
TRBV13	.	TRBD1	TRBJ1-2	CASSVGDSKENYGYTF	TGTGCCAGCAGCGTGGGGGACAGCAAAGAGAACTATGGCTACACCTTC
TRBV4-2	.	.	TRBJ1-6	CASSTLGGDYNSPLHF	TGTGCCAGCAGCACCCTGGGGGGCGATTATAATTCACCCCTCCACTTT
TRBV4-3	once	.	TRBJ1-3	CASSLVGGALSGNTIYF	TGCGCCAGCAGCCTGGTAGGGGGGGCGTTATCTGGAAACACCATATATTTT
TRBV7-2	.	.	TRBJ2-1	CASSLVAQVDYNEQFF	TGTGCCAGCAGCTTAGTGGCCCAGGTGGATTACAATGAGCAGTTCTTC
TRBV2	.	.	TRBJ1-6	CASRKNIIDNSPLHF	TGTGCCAGCAGGAAGAACATTATCGATAATTCACCCCTCCACTTT
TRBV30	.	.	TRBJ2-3	CAWKAHITDTQYF	TGTGCCTGGAAGGCGCATATCACAGATACGCAGTATTTT
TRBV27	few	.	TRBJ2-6	CASSFQGAFSGANVLTF	TGTGCCAGCAGTTTCCAGGGCGCCTTCTCTGGGGCCAACGTCCTGACTTTC
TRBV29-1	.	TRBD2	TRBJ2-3	CSVEEGGADTQYF	TGCAGCGTTGAAGAGGGGGGGGCAGATACGCAGTATTTT
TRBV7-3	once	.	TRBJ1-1	CASSQLLNTEAFF	TGTGCCAGCAGCCAACTCCTGAACACTGAAGCTTTCTTT
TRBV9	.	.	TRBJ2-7	CASGENSQYF	TGTGCCAGCGGGGAGAACAGCCAGTACTTC
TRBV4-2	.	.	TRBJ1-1	CASSQDTPGDTEAFF	TGTGCCAGCAGCCAAGATACGCCAGGGGACACTGAAGCTTTCTTT
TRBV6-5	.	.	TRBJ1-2	CATQRGTGYTF	TGTGCCACCCAACGGGGGACTGGCTACACCTTC
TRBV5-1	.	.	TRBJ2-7	CASSPQAEGEQYF	TGCGCCAGCAGCCCGCAAGCAGAGGGCGAGCAGTACTTC
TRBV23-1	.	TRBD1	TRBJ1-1	CASSPKQGQNTEAFF	TGCGCCAGCAGTCCCAAACAGGGGCAGAACACTGAAGCTTTCTTT
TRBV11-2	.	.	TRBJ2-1	CASYDRRLANNEQFF	TGTGCCAGCTACGACCGGAGGCTAGCGAACAATGAGCAGTTCTTC
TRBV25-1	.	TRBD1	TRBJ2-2	CASSRQGETGELFF	TGTGCCAGCAGTCGACAGGGAGAGACCGGGGAGCTGTTTTTT
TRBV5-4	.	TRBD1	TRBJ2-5	CASSKGQGSEETQYF	TGTGCCAGCAGCAAGGGACAGGGATCGGAAGAGACCCAGTACTTC
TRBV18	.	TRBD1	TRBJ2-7	CASSSDRGLEQYF	TGTGCCAGCTCATCGGACAGGGGGCTTGAGCAGTACTTC
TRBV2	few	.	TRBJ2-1	CASSATGYNEQFF	TGTGCCAGCAGCGCGACAGGTTACAATGAGCAGTTCTTC
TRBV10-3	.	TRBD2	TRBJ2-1	CAIRGTSGSHNEQFF	TGTGCCATCAGGGGGACTAGCGGGTCTCACAATGAGCAGTTCTTC
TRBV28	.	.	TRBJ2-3	CASIGWDSTDTQYF	TGTGCCAGCATAGGGTGGGACTCCACAGATACGCAGTATTTT
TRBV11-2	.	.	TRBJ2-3	CASSLWPGDADTQYF	TGTGCCAGCAGCTTATGGCCGGGGGACGCGGATACGCAGTATTTT
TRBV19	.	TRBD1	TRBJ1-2	CASTGTASRAASYGYTF	TGTGCCAGTACCGGGACAGCCTCTAGGGCGGCTAGCTATGGCTACACCTTC
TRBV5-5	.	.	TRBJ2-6	CASSATDPGRFLPGANVLTF	TGTGCCAGCAGCGCGACTGATCCGGGCCGCTTTTTGCCAGGGGCCAACGTCCTGACTTTC
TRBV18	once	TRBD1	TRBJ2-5	CASSPTGGVTETQYF	TGTGCCAGCTCACCGACAGGGGGCGTCACAGAGACCCAGTACTTC
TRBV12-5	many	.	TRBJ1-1	CASGNQGPTEAFF	TGTGCTAGTGGAAACCAGGGTCCCACTGAAGCTTTCTTT
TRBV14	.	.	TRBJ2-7	CASSPNRAANEQYF	TGTGCCAGCAGCCCTAACAGGGCTGCCAACGAGCAGTACTTC
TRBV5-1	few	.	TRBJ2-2	CASSPFGGTLRQLNTGELFF	TGCGCCAGCAGCCCCTTCGGCGGGACACTACGACAATTGAACACCGGGGAGCTGTTTTTT
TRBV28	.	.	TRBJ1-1	CASSSTPGLEAFF	TGTGCCAGCAGTTCTACCCCCGGACTCGAAGCTTTCTTT
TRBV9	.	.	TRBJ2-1	CASSVASYNEQFF	TGTGCCAGCAGCGTAGCCTCCTACAATGAGCAGTTCTTC
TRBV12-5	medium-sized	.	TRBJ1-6	CASGFRGSANSPLHF	TGTGCTAGTGGTTTTAGGGGCTCGGCTAATTCACCCCTCCACTTT
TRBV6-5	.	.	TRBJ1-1	CASSSISRVTEAFF	TGTGCCAGCAGTTCAATCTCGAGGGTCACTGAAGCTTTCTTT
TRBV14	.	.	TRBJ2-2	CASSQEWGRGTGELFF	TGTGCCAGCAGCCAAGAGTGGGGGCGTGGAACCGGGGAGCTGTTTTTT
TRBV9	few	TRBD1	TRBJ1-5	CASSLGQGEEPQHF	TGTGCCAGCAGCCTGGGACAGGGTGAGGAGCCCCAGCATTTT
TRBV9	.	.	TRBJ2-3	CASSVGGGGGLPDTQYF	TGTGCCAGCAGCGTAGGTGGAGGAGGGGGGCTGCCAGATACGCAGTATTTT
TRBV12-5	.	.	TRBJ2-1	CASGRATYNEQFF	TGTGCTAGTGGTAGGGCCACCTACAATGAGCAGTTCTTC
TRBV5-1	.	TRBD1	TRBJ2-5	CASSLAGGRGETQYF	TGCGCCAGCAGCTTGGCAGGGGGCAGGGGAGAGACCCAGTACTTC
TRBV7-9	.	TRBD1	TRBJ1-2	CASSNRDREVLNYGYTF	TGTGCCAGCAGCAACCGGGACAGGGAAGTTCTTAACTATGGCTACACCTTC
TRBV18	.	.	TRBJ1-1	CASSGTAETTTREAFF	TGTGCCAGCTCAGGGACGGCGGAGACTACAACCAGAGAAGCTTTCTTT
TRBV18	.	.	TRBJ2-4	CASSPMKKADIQYF	TGTGCCAGCTCACCGATGAAAAAAGCGGACATTCAGTACTTC
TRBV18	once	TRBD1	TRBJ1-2	CASSRTGSVYGYTF	TGTGCCAGCTCGCGGACAGGGAGCGTTTATGGCTACACCTTC
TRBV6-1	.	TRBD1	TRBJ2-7	CASSEALLRQGDYEQYF	TGTGCCAGCAGTGAAGCGCTTCTAAGACAGGGGGACTACGAGCAGTACTTC
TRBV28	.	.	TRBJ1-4	CASSLSSMGEKLFF	TGTGCCAGCAGTTTGAGCAGCATGGGGGAAAAACTGTTTTTT
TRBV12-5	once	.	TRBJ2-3	CASAIGVRKADTQYF	TGTGCTAGTGCCATAGGGGTCAGGAAAGCAGATACGCAGTATTTT
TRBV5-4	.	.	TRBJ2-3	CASSLQRPGRGTDTQYF	TGTGCCAGCAGCTTGCAAAGACCCGGGAGAGGCACAGATACGCAGTATTTT
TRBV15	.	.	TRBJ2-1	CATSRTRQEIYNEQFF	TGTGCCACCAGCAGGACGCGACAGGAGATTTACAATGAGCAGTTCTTC
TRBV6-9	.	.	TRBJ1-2	CASTPTGSGYTF	TGTGCCAGCACCCCAACAGGGTCTGGCTACACCTTC